Given below is one T cell receptor beta chain in context. Original data processing: The assay estimated nucleated cells by amplifying reference gene primers. Clones were sequenced by immunoSEQ multiplex PCR, and TCRdb holds only the in-frame ones, with some missing. That table is the source of V, J and clone size, and D and trimming were worked out from the DNA. The table records nearly 110,000 clones, around 88% of them present only once. The germline V gene has CDR1 MNHEY and CDR2 SVGEGT. Trimming cost V 5 bases and J 8 bases, with 13 bases left between them. The CDR3 covers 13 residues. This specimen belongs to a study of blood T cell repertoires in COVID-19. About the study: Italy, Spain and the United States were the sources of the convalescent and acute COVID-19 samples. PBMCs, B-cell-depleted T cells, or T cells were the source of the cDNA or gDNA that made up the material.

This clonotype originated in a man aged 45 to 65 with active or convalescent COVID-19. The chain carries TRBV6-2 or TRBV6-3 and TRBJ2-1, with a tentative D call TRBD2 (5 bases). Sample: peripheral blood. The CDR3 nucleotides read TGTGCCAGCAGTGATCTTATCGGGGATGAGCAGTTCTTC. Protein product: CASSDLIGDEQFF.